The 15 T cell receptor beta chains presented below share a single source sample, sequenced in a study of CD8 T cells in ankylosing spondylitis. Study-level findings and limits: A TCR beta motif of fewer than ten highly homologous variants seemed to mark ankylosing spondylitis blood.

TCRdb reprocessed the 5' RACE reads via MiXCR and lists one record per CDR3 protein. The sample yields 500,000 to 650,000 distinct CDR3 sequences, 5.3% seen once. The antigens of these receptors remain unknown. Material: blood, either unsorted or a sorted T cell fraction (not recorded which). Receptor source: a male donor with ankylosing spondylitis.

A few counts support this clonotype. The chain couples TRBV29-1 to TRBJ2-3; D is possibly TRBD1 or TRBD2 (5 bases each). Per germline, CDR1 SQVTM and CDR2 ANQGSEA. This CDR3 spans 12 amino acids. V dropped 6 bases and J dropped 2 bases, with 9 bases sitting between them. The CDR3 spells CSVGDVTDTQYF. As DNA, the CDR3 is TGCAGCGTGGGGGATGTCACAGATACGCAGTATTTT.

This clonotype came up many times. The V and J genes are TRBV28 and TRBJ2-1, with 8 bases that match TRBD1. V lost 10 bases, J lost 7 bases, and 15 bases stayed unmatched. This CDR3 has 15 amino acids. Germline CDR1 reads MDHEN; CDR2 reads SYDVKM. As DNA, the CDR3 is TGTGCCACCACAGGGGACGACAGGGGAGGTAATGAGCAGTTCTTC. Protein sequence: CATTGDDRGGNEQFF.

In its sample, this clonotype was seen many times. This rearrangement joins TRBV10-3 to TRBJ2-3, with a tentative D call TRBD2 (5 bases). Germline-derived CDR1 and CDR2 are ENHRY and SYGVKD. With 3 bases removed from V and 5 bases from J, the gap between germline ends came to 6 bases. The CDR3 spans 12 residues. CDR3 amino acids: CAISDGRDTQYF. The CDR3 nucleotides read TGTGCCATCAGTGATGGGAGAGATACGCAGTATTTT.

This clonotype has ten or more counts. CDR3 sequence: CASSSAAGRTEAFF. CDR3 nucleotide sequence: TGTGCCAGCAGCTCTGCCGCGGGACGGACTGAAGCTTTCTTT. This rearrangement joins TRBV7-2 to TRBJ1-1; maybe TRBD1 (5 bases). The germline gives CDR1 SGHTA, CDR2 FQGNSA. The CDR3 has 14 residues. V dropped 4 bases and J dropped 5 bases, with 14 bases sitting between them.

Many counts were recorded for this clonotype. The chain joins TRBV20-1 to TRBJ2-7; D remains ambiguous. V lost 3 bases and J lost 2, with 17 bases in between. Germline V gene sequence: CDR1 DFQATT, CDR2 SNEGSKA (reference sequence). The CDR3 spans 15 residues. The CDR3 is CSASGLLRPTYEQYF. For the CDR3, the DNA is TGCAGTGCTAGTGGGCTGTTAAGGCCTACCTACGAGCAGTACTTC.

There are many counts of this clonotype. CDR3 loop: CASWTHLEVKQGHEQFF. The CDR3 nucleotides read TGTGCCAGCTGGACCCATCTTGAAGTGAAACAGGGACATGAGCAGTTCTTC. The gene calls are TRBV21-1 and TRBJ2-1; the table's TRBD1 call for D was not verified on the DNA. TRBV21-1 is listed as a pseudogene. The CDR3 runs 17 residues.

In this sample, this clonotype turned up a few times. CDR3 sequence (DNA): TGCGCCAGCAGTGCGGGACTAGCGGGAATTTCCTACAATGAGCAGTTCTTC. This codes for CASSAGLAGISYNEQFF. V usage is TRBV10-2 and J usage is TRBJ2-1; 13 bases align to TRBD2. J was trimmed by 1 base and V by 4 bases; bases with no gene match: 4. Germline V gene sequence: CDR1 WSHSY, CDR2 SAAADI. The CDR3 is 17 residues long.

This clonotype was found many times. This chain joins TRBV21-1 and TRBJ2-7; the tabulated D call, TRBD1, remains unverified against the DNA. TRBV21-1 constitutes a pseudogene. The CDR3 contains 15 residues. In DNA, the CDR3 is TGTGCCAGCAGCAAAGTGGACGGGGGGGCCTCCGAGCAGTACTTC. It yields the protein CASSKVDGGASEQYF.

This clonotype was observed at least ten times. The chain recombines TRBV7-8 with TRBJ2-1; D gene uncertain. The CDR3 runs 17 residues. Germline V gene sequence: CDR1 SGHVS, CDR2 FQNEAQ. The V end lost 2 bases, the J end lost 0 bases, and 14 bases lay between the germline ends. CDR3 DNA sequence: TGTGCCAGCAGCTTAAGGCGAGGCCCGAGCTCCTACAATGAGCAGTTCTTC. Translated, it gives CASSLRRGPSSYNEQFF.

This clonotype came up many times. The chain carries TRBV4-3 and TRBJ1-5; tentatively, D is TRBD1 (6 bases). CDR1 is LGHNA and CDR2 is YSLEER in the germline V gene. V gave up 0 bases and J gave up 5 bases, with 11 bases separating them. The CDR3 is made up of 15 amino acids. Written as DNA, the CDR3 is TGCGCCAGCAGCCAAGATATGGACAGTTATCAGCCCCAGCATTTT. This gives the protein CASSQDMDSYQPQHF.

The sample holds a few counts of this clonotype. The chain joins TRBV18 to TRBJ1-1; 9 bases match TRBD1. The V segment lost 6 bases and the J segment 5 bases; nucleotides outside the gene matches: 7. Per the germline V gene, CDR1 is KGHSH and CDR2 is LQKENI. The CDR3 is made up of 14 amino acids. The CDR3 DNA reads as TGTGCCAGCTCGGCCGGGACAGGGAATACTGAAGCTTTCTTT. This encodes CASSAGTGNTEAFF.

This clonotype was seen ten or more times. The chain has TRBV20-1 and TRBJ2-1; 8 bases line up with TRBD2. The CDR3 length is 14 residues. Per the germline V gene, CDR1 is DFQATT and CDR2 is SNEGSKA (reference sequence). V shed 8 bases and J 10 bases; nucleotides not matched to a gene: 16. CDR3 protein: CSSTGTSYVQEQFF. The CDR3 DNA reads TGCAGTTCCACCGGGACTAGTTATGTACAGGAGCAGTTCTTC.

This chain links TRBV18 with TRBJ2-1; no firm D call. The CDR3 extends over 14 amino acids. Deletions cut 1 base from V and 6 bases from J, with 10 bases between. CDR1 is KGHSH and CDR2 is LQKENI in the germline V gene. The CDR3 spells CASSPLTGFNEQFF. The CDR3 DNA sequence: TGTGCCAGCTCACCACTTACCGGGTTCAATGAGCAGTTCTTC.

This clonotype was found many times. J is TRBJ1-1 and V is TRBV12-5; D uncertain. Germline CDR1 LGHNT, CDR2 FRNRAP. Trimming pared 1 base from V and 0 bases from J, leaving 6 bases between. The CDR3 has 14 amino acids. CDR3 protein: CASGLGTLNTEAFF. CDR3 nucleotide sequence: TGTGCTAGTGGTTTGGGGACTCTGAACACTGAAGCTTTCTTT.

The chain uses TRBV6-6 and TRBJ2-1; TRBD1 might be the D (6 bases). The CDR3 spans 13 residues. Germline lookup yields CDR1 MNHNY and CDR2 SVGAGI (reference sequence). The germline V and J ends were trimmed by 7 bases and 4 bases, with 11 bases remaining between them. CDR3 bases: TGTGCCAGCAACTATGGACAGTACAATGAGCAGTTCTTC. Amino acid sequence: CASNYGQYNEQFF.